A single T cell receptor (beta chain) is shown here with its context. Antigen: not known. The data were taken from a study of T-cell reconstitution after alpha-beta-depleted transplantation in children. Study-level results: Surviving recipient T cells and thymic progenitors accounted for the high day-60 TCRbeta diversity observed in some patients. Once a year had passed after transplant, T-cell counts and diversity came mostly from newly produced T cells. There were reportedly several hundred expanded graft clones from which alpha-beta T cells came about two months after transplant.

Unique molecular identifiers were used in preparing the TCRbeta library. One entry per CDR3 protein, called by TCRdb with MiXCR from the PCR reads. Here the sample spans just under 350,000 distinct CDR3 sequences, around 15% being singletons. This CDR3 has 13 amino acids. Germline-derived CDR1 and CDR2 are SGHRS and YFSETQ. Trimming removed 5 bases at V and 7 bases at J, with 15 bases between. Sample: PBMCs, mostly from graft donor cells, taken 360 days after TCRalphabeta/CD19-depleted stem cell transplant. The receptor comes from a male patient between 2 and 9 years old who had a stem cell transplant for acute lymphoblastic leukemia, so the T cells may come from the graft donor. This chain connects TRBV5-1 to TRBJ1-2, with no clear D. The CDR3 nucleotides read TGCGCCAGCAGACCCGGGATTGAGACTGGCTACACCTTC. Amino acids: CASRPGIETGYTF.